One and the same sample provided the 2 T cell receptor beta chains below, sequenced in a study of CD4 T cell repertoires in COVID-19 (dated by TCRdb to the early 2020s). Library preparation used the immunoSEQ multiplex PCR assay. The table was pulled from immuneACCESS by TCRdb, which kept in-frame rearrangements only. Such tables lose some clones; where checked, under half of the loss comes from unresolved V genes, and the rest has no known cause. The sample has about 75,000 clones on record, about 83% of them singletons. The ten largest account for around 0.59% of the sample. What this sample's time point label stands for: sample from a COVID-19-recovered individual after infection. The sample was CD4+ T cells from peripheral blood, taken after recovery from COVID-19. These receptors were obtained from a human donor who had COVID-19.

This clone has only one observation. The chain uses TRBV6-5 and TRBJ1-2; TRBD1 matches at 9 bases. Trimming took 5 bases from V and 8 from J; bases not matched to a gene: 12. Germline-derived CDR1 and CDR2 are MNHEY and SVGAGI. The CDR3 has 15 residues. CDR3 amino acids: CASSTYNRGLGGYTF. Here the CDR3 DNA reads TGTGCCAGCAGTACCTACAACAGGGGGCTGGGAGGCTACACCTTC.

The genes are TRBV15 and TRBJ2-1, with TRBD2 matching over 7 bases. Germline values: CDR1 LNHNV, CDR2 YYDKDF (reference sequence). Trimming at V came to 0 bases and at J to 2 bases, leaving 13 bases not matched to a gene. The CDR3 has 19 residues. CDR3 sequence (DNA): TGTGCCACCAGCAGAGATATTACGGTGGAGAGCGGGGCCTACAATGAGCAGTTCTTC. It encodes CATSRDITVESGAYNEQFF. The entire variable domain, with the rest obtained from reference TRBV15 and TRBJ2-1, is as follows: DAMVIQNPRYQVTQFGKPVTLSCSQTLNHNVMYWYQQKSSQAPKLLFHYYDKDFNNEADTPDNFQSRRPNTSFCFLDIRSPGLGDTAMYLCATSRDITVESGAYNEQFFGPGTRLTVL.